Presented here are 17 T cell receptor beta chains from one specimen sequenced in a study of T cells after yellow fever vaccination. MiXCR, applied by TCRdb to the 5' RACE reads, yields one record per CDR3 protein. This sample has some 130,000 distinct CDR3 sequences, with 6.6% found just once. The material sequenced was CD4+ T cells sorted from PBMCs, taken 10 days after the yellow fever booster vaccination. These receptor sequences come from a young man who received the YFV17D yellow fever vaccine.

This clonotype was counted at least ten times. The chain has TRBV6-6 and TRBJ2-7; D ambiguous. This CDR3 is built from 13 residues. Germline-derived CDR1 and CDR2 are MNHNY and SVGAGI (reference sequence). V was shortened by 3 bases and J by 2 bases, with 8 bases between the two germline ends. CDR3 amino acids: CASSYTAPYEQYF. CDR3 nucleotides: TGTGCCAGCAGTTATACCGCCCCCTACGAGCAGTACTTC.

This clonotype turned up a few times. The J gene is TRBJ2-3, the V gene TRBV4-3; 10 nucleotides line up with TRBD1. J was trimmed by 13 bases and V by 4 bases; bases with no gene match: 14. This CDR3 has 15 amino acids. CDR1 LGHNA and CDR2 YSLEER come from the germline V gene. The DNA for the CDR3 is TGCGCCAGCAGCCGTGACAGGGGGCCGGGGGTGTGGAAGTATTTT. Protein product: CASSRDRGPGVWKYF.

This clonotype showed up many times. This chain uses TRBV7-6 with TRBJ2-3, with no clear D. Trimming left V 5 bases short and J 2 bases short, with 8 bases between. Germline V gene sequence: CDR1 SGHVS, CDR2 FNYEAQ. This CDR3 is 13 amino acids long. The CDR3 DNA follows: TGTGCCAGCAGCCCACAGATCACAGATACGCAGTATTTT. It translates to CASSPQITDTQYF.

This clonotype was seen at least ten times. The chain has TRBV9 and TRBJ2-3; maybe TRBD2 (5 bases). Trimming stripped 0 bases from V and 0 bases from J, with 11 bases between. The CDR3 covers 16 residues. CDR1 and CDR2 (germline): SGDLS, YYNGEE. DNA of the CDR3: TGTGCCAGCAGCGTAGTTGGCGGGCCTAGCACAGATACGCAGTATTTT. Its translation is CASSVVGGPSTDTQYF.

This clonotype was observed many times. This sequence joins TRBV29-1 and TRBJ2-1; a weak D match, TRBD1 (5 bases). CDR1 is SQVTM and CDR2 is ANQGSEA in the germline V gene. This CDR3 has 16 amino acids. The V and J ends lost 3 bases and 0 bases respectively, with 15 bases between them. This CDR3 reads CSVEYGAPSSYNEQFF. DNA of the CDR3: TGCAGCGTTGAGTATGGGGCCCCCAGCTCCTACAATGAGCAGTTCTTC.

This clonotype has ten or more counts. The V call is TRBV5-1, the J call TRBJ2-3; TRBD1 might be the D (5 bases). V was cut by 0 bases and J by 6 bases, with 14 bases left in between. Germline CDR1 SGHRS, CDR2 YFSETQ. This CDR3 region has 15 residues. CDR3 in DNA: TGCGCCAGCAGCTTGGGACAGATGGGCTCTGATACGCAGTATTTT. Its protein is CASSLGQMGSDTQYF.

As regards this clonotype: A read error may explain this, as a much larger clone is one base away. CDR3 region: CCARVEGGLSTEAFF. In DNA form, the CDR3 reads TGCTGTGCTAGAGTGGAAGGGGGTTTGAGCACTGAAGCTTTCTTT. V is TRBV20-1 and J is TRBJ1-1; D is possibly TRBD1 (6 bases). The length of the CDR3 is 15 residues. Per germline, CDR1 DFQATT and CDR2 SNEGSKA (reference sequence).

The table lists this clonotype with many counts. This chain joins TRBV5-6 and TRBJ1-1; D might be TRBD1 (5 bases). Trimming pared 0 bases from V and 5 bases from J, leaving 11 bases between. Germline CDR1 and CDR2: SGHDT and YYEEEE. This CDR3 has 14 amino acids. CDR3 DNA: TGTGCCAGCAGCTTGGAGGGACTGGGAACTGAAGCTTTCTTT. Amino acid sequence: CASSLEGLGTEAFF.

This clonotype was detected many times. The V call is TRBV20-1, the J call TRBJ1-2; TRBD1 might be the D (6 bases). Germline values: CDR1 DFQATT, CDR2 SNEGSKA (reference sequence). The V gene lost 1 base and the J gene lost 4 bases, with 7 bases spanning the gap. This CDR3 has 12 residues. CDR3 DNA: TGCAGTGCTAGAGTAGGGGGCTATGGCTACACCTTC. Translated, it gives CSARVGGYGYTF.

This clonotype was seen repeatedly, ten times or more. This chain joins TRBV5-1 and TRBJ2-2; TRBD2 agrees at 10 bases. CDR3 size: 16 residues. J gave up 8 bases and V 10 bases, and 17 bases lay outside the gene matches. Germline V lookup: CDR1 SGHRS, CDR2 YFSETQ. The CDR3 loop reads CASTQTASGREGELFF. The CDR3 nucleotides are TGCGCCTCTACCCAGACTGCTAGCGGGAGAGAAGGGGAGCTGTTTTTT.

This clonotype was observed at least ten times. The gene calls are TRBV20-1 and TRBJ2-3, with 9 bases aligning to TRBD2. The trim removed 6 bases at V and 5 bases at J, leaving 12 bases unmatched. CDR3 length equals 15 residues. Germline V gene sequence: CDR1 DFQATT, CDR2 SNEGSKA (reference sequence). CDR3 bases: TGCAGTGCCGGCGCTAGCGGGAAGCCTGTAGATACGCAGTATTTT. Protein sequence: CSAGASGKPVDTQYF.

V and J are TRBV12-3 or TRBV12-4 and TRBJ1-2; 7 positions match TRBD1. This CDR3 has 14 residues. The V gene end was trimmed by 5 bases and the J gene end by 5 bases; junction bases not matched to a gene: 8. The CDR3 spells CASSPFGDRYGYTF. The CDR3 DNA is TGTGCCAGCAGTCCTTTCGGGGACAGATATGGCTACACCTTC.

V and J are TRBV3-1 and TRBJ2-2; 7 bases fit TRBD2. Germline CDR1 reads LGHDT; CDR2 reads YNNKEL (reference sequence). Unmatched junction bases numbered 14, after V lost 11 bases and J lost 2 bases. This CDR3 is 16 amino acids long. The CDR3 region has the DNA TGTGCCTGCTGCCAATGGGCGGGAGTCAACACCGGGGAGCTGTTTTTT. Translating gives CACCQWAGVNTGELFF.

This clonotype was counted many times. The V call is TRBV29-1, the J call TRBJ1-1; D is undetermined. The CDR3 contains 11 residues. Germline loops: CDR1 SQVTM, CDR2 ANQGSEA. The CDR3 spells CSPSRGTEAFF. The CDR3 DNA sequence: TGCAGTCCATCCCGAGGCACTGAAGCTTTCTTT.

This clonotype was counted a few times. The chain has TRBV5-1 and TRBJ2-6, with D possibly being TRBD1 or TRBD2 (6 bases each). The CDR3 covers 16 residues. Trimming shortened V by 4 bases and J by 2 bases, and 13 bases separated the two germline ends. Per the germline V gene, CDR1 is SGHRS and CDR2 is YFSETQ. CDR3 residues: CASSEGGPAGANVLTF. CDR3 sequence (DNA): TGCGCCAGCAGCGAGGGGGGTCCGGCTGGGGCCAACGTCCTGACTTTC.

In this sample, this clonotype turned up many times. This sequence joins TRBV20-1 and TRBJ2-7; TRBD1 matches 9 bases. Trimming took 2 bases from V and 6 from J; bases not matched to a gene: 8. Germline lookup yields CDR1 DFQATT and CDR2 SNEGSKA (reference sequence). The CDR3 contains 14 residues. This CDR3 reads CSARTSGTGSEQYF. The CDR3 coding sequence is TGCAGTGCTAGAACGTCCGGGACAGGGAGCGAGCAGTACTTC.

The chain is built from TRBV9 and TRBJ2-1; tentatively, D is TRBD2 (6 bases). With 4 bases removed from V and 10 bases from J, the gap between germline ends came to 18 bases. This CDR3 has 14 amino acids. Germline CDR1 reads SGDLS; CDR2 reads YYNGEE. The CDR3 protein is CASSSWEEYREQFF. The DNA for the CDR3 is TGTGCCAGCAGCTCTTGGGAGGAGTACCGCGAGCAGTTCTTC.